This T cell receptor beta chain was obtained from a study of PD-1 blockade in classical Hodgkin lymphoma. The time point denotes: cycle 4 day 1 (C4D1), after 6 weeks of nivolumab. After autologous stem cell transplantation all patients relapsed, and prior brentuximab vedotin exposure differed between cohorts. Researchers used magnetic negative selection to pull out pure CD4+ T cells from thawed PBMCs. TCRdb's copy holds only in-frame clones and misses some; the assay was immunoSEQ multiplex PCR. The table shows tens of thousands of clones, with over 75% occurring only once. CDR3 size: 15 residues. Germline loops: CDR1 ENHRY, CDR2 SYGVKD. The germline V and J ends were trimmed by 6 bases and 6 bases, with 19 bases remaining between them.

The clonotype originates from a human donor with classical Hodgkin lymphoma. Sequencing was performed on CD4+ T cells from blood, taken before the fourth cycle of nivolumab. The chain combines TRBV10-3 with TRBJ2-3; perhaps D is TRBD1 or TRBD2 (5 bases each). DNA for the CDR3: TGTGCCATCAGCAAGGGCGGCCGGGACGTGGATACGCAGTATTTT. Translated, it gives CAISKGGRDVDTQYF.